This T cell receptor (beta chain) derives from a study of post-analysis software for immune sequencing data. General study findings and limits: For normalized Chao1 diversity, multiple sclerosis patients scored significantly lower than controls did. Elevated frequency relative to controls characterized about 5 TRBV segments in patients, TRBV5-6, TRBV5-1 and TRBV20-1 among them.

Libraries were made from TCR beta cDNA, and they carried unique molecular identifiers. In TCRdb, the PCR reads were re-called with MiXCR into one record per CDR3 protein. This table has hundreds of thousands of distinct CDR3 sequences, roughly 45% appearing once. V lost 3 bases to trimming and J lost 7 bases, with 9 bases between them. From germline, CDR1 is MDHEN and CDR2 SYDVKM. This CDR3 is 13 amino acids long. This clonotype was seen a handful of times. The antigen remains undetermined. Specimen: blood. The chain has TRBV28 and TRBJ1-4, with D possibly TRBD1 on 5 matching bases. This TCR was sampled from a girl aged 10-17 years with multiple sclerosis. The CDR3: CASSLGDGEKLFF. For the CDR3, the DNA is TGTGCCAGCAGTTTGGGGGACGGTGAAAAACTGTTTTTT.